The clone carrying this T cell receptor beta chain was counted once. Its antigen is not known. The record originates from a study of T cell responses to AZD1222 COVID-19 vaccine. Study-wide findings and caveats: The study found vaccine-associated CD4 TCRs spanning spike, dominant at 160-218 and 743-854. Nearly half of spike-specific TCRs reportedly go after variant regions that carry no mutations. Females made up more of the donors, who were largely white British, and clonal diversity may have come out too low.

The V gene lost 5 bases and the J gene lost 2 bases, with 8 bases spanning the gap. Per germline, CDR1 SGHTA and CDR2 FQGNSA. This CDR3 spans 13 amino acids. The repertoire was sequenced with immunoSEQ multiplex PCR; TCRdb's copy has only in-frame clones and lacks some. In the table there are approximately 91,000 clones, approximately 90% of which are singletons. The TCR sequence derives from an adult who received the AZD1222 COVID-19 vaccine. The V gene is TRBV7-2, the J gene TRBJ2-3, with a tentative D call TRBD2 (5 bases). The sample was peripheral blood, taken 28 days after the second AZD1222 dose. CDR3 nucleotide sequence: TGTGCCAGCAGCCCGGACTCCACAGATACGCAGTATTTT. This translates into CASSPDSTDTQYF.